The present T cell receptor (beta chain) was sequenced within a study of PD-1 blockade in classical Hodgkin lymphoma. Time point meaning: newly diagnosed, previously untreated cHL patient sample. TCRdb's table, derived via immunoSEQ multiplex PCR, lists solely in-frame clones and lacks some. Of about 15,000 clones listed, roughly 87% were seen once; the top ten hold around 3.9%. The V segment lost 4 bases and the J segment 0 bases; nucleotides outside the gene matches: 0. This CDR3 region has 14 residues. Per germline, CDR1 ENHRY and CDR2 SYGVKD. The sequenced sample was peripheral blood mononuclear cells (PBMCs). The TCR originated in a human donor with classical Hodgkin lymphoma. The chain uses TRBV10-3 and TRBJ2-7; 10 bases fit TRBD2. The CDR3 protein is CAISASGGSYEQYF. In DNA form, the CDR3 reads TGTGCCATCAGTGCTAGCGGGGGCTCCTACGAGCAGTACTTC.